This T cell receptor (beta chain) appears in the sequencing data of a study of neoadjuvant anti-PD-1 for oral cavity cancer. Regarding the study as a whole: Each response group had just a few patients in TCR analyses.

This clone appeared a few times. Its antigen is unknown. Per the germline V gene, CDR1 is SGHDT and CDR2 is YYEEEE. V gave up 4 bases and J gave up 2 bases, with 12 bases separating them. This CDR3 has 14 amino acids. TCRdb's copy holds only in-frame clones and misses some; the assay was immunoSEQ multiplex PCR. The sample has roughly 15,000 clones, under 40% seen once. Time point reported: after neoadjuvant nivolumab, at surgical resection. The sequenced sample was tumor tissue, obtained after nivolumab (anti-PD-1) treatment. J is TRBJ1-2 and V is TRBV5-6; D call uncertain. The sequence derives from a person between 40 and 79 years old with oral cavity squamous cell carcinoma. DNA of the CDR3: TGTGCCAGCAGCCTGGTGGAGGTGAACTATGGCTACACCTTC. Protein product: CASSLVEVNYGYTF.